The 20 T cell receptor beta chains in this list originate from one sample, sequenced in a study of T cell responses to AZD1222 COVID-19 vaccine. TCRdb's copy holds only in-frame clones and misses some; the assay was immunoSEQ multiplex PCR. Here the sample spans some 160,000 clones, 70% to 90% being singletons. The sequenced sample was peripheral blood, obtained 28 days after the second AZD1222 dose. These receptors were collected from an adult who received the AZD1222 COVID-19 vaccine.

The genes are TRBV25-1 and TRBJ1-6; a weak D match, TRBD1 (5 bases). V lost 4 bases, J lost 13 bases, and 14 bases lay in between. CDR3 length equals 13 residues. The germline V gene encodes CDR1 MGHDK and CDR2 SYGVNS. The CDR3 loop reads CASSAGTRVPLHF. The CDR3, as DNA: TGTGCCAGCAGTGCAGGGACTCGGGTCCCCCTCCACTTT.

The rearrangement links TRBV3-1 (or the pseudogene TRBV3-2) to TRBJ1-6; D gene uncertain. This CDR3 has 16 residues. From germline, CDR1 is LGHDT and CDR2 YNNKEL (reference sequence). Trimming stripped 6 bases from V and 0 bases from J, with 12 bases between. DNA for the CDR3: TGTGCCAGCAGGGCGGCCGCCAGCTCCTATAATTCACCCCTCCACTTT. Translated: CASRAAASSYNSPLHF.

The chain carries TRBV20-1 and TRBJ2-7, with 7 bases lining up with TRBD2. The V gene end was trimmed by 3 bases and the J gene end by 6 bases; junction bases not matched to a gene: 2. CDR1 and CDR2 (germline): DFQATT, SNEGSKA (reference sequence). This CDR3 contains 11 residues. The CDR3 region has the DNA TGCAGTGCTAGTCCGGGGGGCGAGCAGTACTTC. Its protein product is CSASPGGEQYF.

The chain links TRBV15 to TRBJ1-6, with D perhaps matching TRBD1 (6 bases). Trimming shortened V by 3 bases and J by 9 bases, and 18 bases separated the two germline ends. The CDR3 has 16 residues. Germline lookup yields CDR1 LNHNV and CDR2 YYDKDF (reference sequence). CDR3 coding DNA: TGTGCCACCAGCAGCGGGGTGGGGGGGCCTAGTTCACCCCTCCACTTT. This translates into CATSSGVGGPSSPLHF.

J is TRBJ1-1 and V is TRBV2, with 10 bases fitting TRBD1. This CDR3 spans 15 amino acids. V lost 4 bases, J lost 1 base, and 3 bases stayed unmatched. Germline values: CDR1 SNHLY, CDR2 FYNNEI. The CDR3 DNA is TGTGCCAGCAGTGGGGACAGGGGCGGGAACACTGAAGCTTTCTTT. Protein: CASSGDRGGNTEAFF. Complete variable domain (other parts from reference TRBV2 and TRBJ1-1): EPEVTQTPSHQVTQMGQEVILRCVPISNHLYFYWYRQILGQKVEFLVSFYNNEISEKSEIFDDQFSVERPDGSNFTLKIRSTKLEDSAMYFCASSGDRGGNTEAFFGQGTRLTVV.

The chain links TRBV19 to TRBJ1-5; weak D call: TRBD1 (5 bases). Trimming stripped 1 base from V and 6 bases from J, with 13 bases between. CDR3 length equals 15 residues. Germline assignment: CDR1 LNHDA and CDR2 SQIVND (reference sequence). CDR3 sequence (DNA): TGTGCCAGTAGTATAGGGGAGGGGTCGGGTCAGCCCCAGCATTTT. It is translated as CASSIGEGSGQPQHF.

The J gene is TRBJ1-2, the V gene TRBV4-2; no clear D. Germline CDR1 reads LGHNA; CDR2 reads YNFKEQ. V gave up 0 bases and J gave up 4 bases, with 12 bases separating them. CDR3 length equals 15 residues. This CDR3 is CASSQDEIESYGYTF. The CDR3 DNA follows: TGTGCCAGCAGCCAAGACGAAATAGAAAGCTATGGCTACACCTTC.

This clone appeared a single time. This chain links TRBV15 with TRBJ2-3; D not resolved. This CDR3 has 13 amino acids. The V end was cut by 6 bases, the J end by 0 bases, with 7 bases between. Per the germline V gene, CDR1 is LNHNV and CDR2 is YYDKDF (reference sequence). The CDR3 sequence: CATRPGSTDTQYF. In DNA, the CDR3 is TGTGCCACCAGGCCGGGTAGCACAGATACGCAGTATTTT.

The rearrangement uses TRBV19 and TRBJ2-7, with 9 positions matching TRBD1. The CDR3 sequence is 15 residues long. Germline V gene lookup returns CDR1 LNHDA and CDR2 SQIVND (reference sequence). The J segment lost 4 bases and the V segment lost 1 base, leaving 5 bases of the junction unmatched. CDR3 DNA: TGTGCCAGTAGTATAGGGGGACAGGGAAGGTACGAGCAGTACTTC. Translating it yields CASSIGGQGRYEQYF.

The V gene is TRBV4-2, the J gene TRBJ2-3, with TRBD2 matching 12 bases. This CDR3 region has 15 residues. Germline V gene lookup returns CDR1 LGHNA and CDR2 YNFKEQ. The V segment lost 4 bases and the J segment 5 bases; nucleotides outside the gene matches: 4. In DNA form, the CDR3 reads TGTGCCAGCAGCCGACTAGCGGGGGAGGTAGATACGCAGTATTTT. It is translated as CASSRLAGEVDTQYF.

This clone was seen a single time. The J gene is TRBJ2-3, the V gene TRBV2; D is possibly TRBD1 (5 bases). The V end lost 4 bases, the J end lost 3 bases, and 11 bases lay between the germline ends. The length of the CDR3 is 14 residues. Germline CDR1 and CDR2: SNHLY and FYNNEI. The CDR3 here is CASSAWGHTDTQYF. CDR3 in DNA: TGTGCCAGCAGTGCGTGGGGCCATACAGATACGCAGTATTTT.

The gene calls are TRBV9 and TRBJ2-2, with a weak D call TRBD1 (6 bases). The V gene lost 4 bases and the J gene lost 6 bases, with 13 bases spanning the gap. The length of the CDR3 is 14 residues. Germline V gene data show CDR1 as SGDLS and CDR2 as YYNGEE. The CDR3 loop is CASSITGMSGELFF. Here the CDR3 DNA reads TGTGCCAGCAGCATTACAGGGATGTCCGGGGAGCTGTTTTTT. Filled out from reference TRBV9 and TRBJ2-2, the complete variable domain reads DSGVTQTPKHLITATGQRVTLRCSPRSGDLSVYWYQQSLDQGLQFLIQYYNGEERAKGNILERFSAQQFPDLHSELNLSSLELGDSALYFCASSITGMSGELFFGEGSRLTVL.

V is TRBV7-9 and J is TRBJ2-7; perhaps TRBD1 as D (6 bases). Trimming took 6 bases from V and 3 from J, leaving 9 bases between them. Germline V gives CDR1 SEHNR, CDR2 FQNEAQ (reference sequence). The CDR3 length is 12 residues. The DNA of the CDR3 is TGTGCCAGCAGTCAGGGGAGCTACGAGCAGTACTTC. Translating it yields CASSQGSYEQYF.

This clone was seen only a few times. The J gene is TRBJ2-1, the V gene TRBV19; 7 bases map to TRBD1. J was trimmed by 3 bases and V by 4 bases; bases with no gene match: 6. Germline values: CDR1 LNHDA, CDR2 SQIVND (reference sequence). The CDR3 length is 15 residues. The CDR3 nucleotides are TGTGCCAGTAGTAAGAGACAGGGTGTCTACAATGAGCAGTTCTTC. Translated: CASSKRQGVYNEQFF.

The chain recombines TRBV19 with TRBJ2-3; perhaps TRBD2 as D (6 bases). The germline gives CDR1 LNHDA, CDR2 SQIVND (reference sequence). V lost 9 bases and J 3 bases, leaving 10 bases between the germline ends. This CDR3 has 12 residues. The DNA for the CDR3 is TGTGCCAGCCCGGGAGTAACAGATACGCAGTATTTT. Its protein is CASPGVTDTQYF.

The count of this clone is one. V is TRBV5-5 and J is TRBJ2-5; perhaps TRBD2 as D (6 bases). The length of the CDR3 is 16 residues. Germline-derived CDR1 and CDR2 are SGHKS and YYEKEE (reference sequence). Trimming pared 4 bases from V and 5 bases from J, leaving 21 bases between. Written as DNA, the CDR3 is TGTGCCAGCAGCCCAGCAGCGTTCCAGGGAGGCGAGACCCAGTACTTC. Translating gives CASSPAAFQGGETQYF.

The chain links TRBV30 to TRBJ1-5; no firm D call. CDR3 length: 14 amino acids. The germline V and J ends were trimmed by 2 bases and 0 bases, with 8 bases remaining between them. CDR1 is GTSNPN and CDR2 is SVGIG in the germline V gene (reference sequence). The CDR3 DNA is TGTGCCTGGAGTTCGGGGTATAGCAATCAGCCCCAGCATTTT. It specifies CAWSSGYSNQPQHF. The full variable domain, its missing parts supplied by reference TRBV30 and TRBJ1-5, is SQTIHQWPATLVQPVGSPLSLECTVEGTSNPNLYWYRQAAGRGLQLLFYSVGIGQISSEVPQNLSASRPQDRQFILSSKKLLLSDSGFYLCAWSSGYSNQPQHFGDGTRLSIL.

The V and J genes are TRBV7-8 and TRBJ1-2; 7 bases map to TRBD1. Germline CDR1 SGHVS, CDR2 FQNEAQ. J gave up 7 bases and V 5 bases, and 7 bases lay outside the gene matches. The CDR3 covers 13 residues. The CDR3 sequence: CASSLRTGGGYTF. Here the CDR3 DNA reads TGTGCCAGCAGCCTAAGGACAGGCGGTGGCTACACCTTC.

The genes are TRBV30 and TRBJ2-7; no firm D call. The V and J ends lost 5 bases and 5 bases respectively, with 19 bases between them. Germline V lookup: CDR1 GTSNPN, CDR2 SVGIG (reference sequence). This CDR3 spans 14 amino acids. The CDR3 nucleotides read TGTGCCTGGGACAATCCCCTGGGAATCGACGAGCAGTACTTC. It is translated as CAWDNPLGIDEQYF. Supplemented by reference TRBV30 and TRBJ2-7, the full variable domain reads SQTIHQWPATLVQPVGSPLSLECTVEGTSNPNLYWYRQAAGRGLQLLFYSVGIGQISSEVPQNLSASRPQDRQFILSSKKLLLSDSGFYLCAWDNPLGIDEQYFGPGTRLTVT.

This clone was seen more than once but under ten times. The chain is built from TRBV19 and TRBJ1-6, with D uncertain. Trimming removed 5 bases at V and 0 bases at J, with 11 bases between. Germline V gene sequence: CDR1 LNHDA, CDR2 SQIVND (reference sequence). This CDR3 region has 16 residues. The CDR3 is CASSRAVSSYNSPLHF. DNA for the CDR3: TGTGCCAGTAGTCGGGCGGTCAGCTCCTATAATTCACCCCTCCACTTT.